These 24 T cell receptor beta chains originate from one sample sequenced in a study of molecular identifiers for immune sequencing clone quantification. One entry per CDR3 protein, called by TCRdb with MiXCR from the PCR reads. This repertoire shows about half a million distinct CDR3 sequences, about 22% found once; its top ten account for approximately 0.84%. The source material was naive CD8+ T cells from blood, with Jurkat cell RNA spiked in. Subset of the sample: FACS-sorted CD8+CD4-CCR7+CD45RA+ naive T cells. The receptors stem from a human donor in good health. Some libraries in this study had Jurkat cell RNA spiked in.

J is TRBJ2-1 and V is TRBV24-1; D is possibly TRBD1 (6 bases). Germline CDR1 reads KGHDR; CDR2 reads SFDVKD. This CDR3 contains 17 residues. The V and J ends lost 3 bases and 0 bases respectively, with 14 bases between them. The CDR3 loop is CATSDVDSPSSYNEQFF. CDR3 bases: TGTGCCACCAGTGATGTGGACAGCCCGAGCTCCTACAATGAGCAGTTCTTC.

This clonotype has at least ten counts. This rearrangement joins TRBV4-1 to TRBJ2-7; no clear D gene. Trimming took 1 base from V and 7 from J, leaving 11 bases between them. The CDR3 runs 13 residues. Germline-derived CDR1 and CDR2 are MGHRA and YSYEKL. The CDR3 nucleotides read TGCGCCAGCAGCCAAGTAGGCCGCGGAGAGCAGTACTTC. Translated: CASSQVGRGEQYF.

In this sample, this clonotype turned up a few times. This chain joins TRBV6-5 and TRBJ1-4; TRBD1 is a possible D gene (6 bases). The V and J ends lost 4 bases and 7 bases respectively, with 13 bases between them. Germline CDR1 MNHEY, CDR2 SVGAGI. The CDR3 is 14 amino acids. The CDR3 bases are TGTGCCAGCAGTTCCACAGGGCTTGTTGAAAAACTGTTTTTT. Translated, it gives CASSSTGLVEKLFF.

There are a few counts of this clonotype. The rearrangement links TRBV7-9 to TRBJ2-7, with TRBD1 matching over 7 bases. V dropped 5 bases and J dropped 2; count of bases not matched to a gene: 9. Germline loops: CDR1 SEHNR, CDR2 FQNEAQ (reference sequence). The CDR3 runs to 15 residues. The CDR3, as DNA: TGTGCCAGCAGCCCAGGTGGCCAGGGGGCCTACGAGCAGTACTTC. Translating it yields CASSPGGQGAYEQYF.

The genes are TRBV7-8 and TRBJ1-1, with D perhaps TRBD1 (6 bases). There are 15 residues in the CDR3. Germline V gene data show CDR1 as SGHVS and CDR2 as FQNEAQ. V was shortened by 4 bases and J by 1 base, with 13 bases between the two germline ends. The CDR3 nucleotides are TGTGCCAGCAGCTCCCGGGGGGCTCCGAACACTGAAGCTTTCTTT. Translating it yields CASSSRGAPNTEAFF.

Note on this clonotype: A clone one base away is much larger, so this may be a read error. Since no conserved phenylalanine or tryptophan closes the CDR3, a read error is the likely cause. This chain links TRBV6-5 with TRBJ2-7; D gene uncertain. The ends were cut back, 2 bases at V and 3 bases at J, with 14 bases in the middle. The CDR3 contains 15 residues. CDR1 MNHEY and CDR2 SVGAGI come from the germline V gene. The DNA of the CDR3 is TGTGCCAGCAGTTACCAGTCTACCCCCGGCTACGAGCAGTACTTA. Residues: CASSYQSTPGYEQYL.

This clonotype was counted many times. V is TRBV6-2 or TRBV6-3 and J is TRBJ2-7, with D possibly TRBD2 on 5 matching bases. The germline V and J ends were trimmed by 2 bases and 4 bases, with 9 bases remaining between them. This CDR3 is 13 amino acids long. In germline, CDR1 is MNHEY, CDR2 SVGEGT. The CDR3 loop reads CASSYTSGYEQYF. CDR3 nucleotides: TGTGCCAGCAGTTACACCTCGGGATACGAGCAGTACTTC.

This clonotype was seen only a few times. The chain has TRBV6-2 or TRBV6-3 and TRBJ2-7; possible D gene TRBD1, 5 bases. This CDR3 comprises 14 residues. V was clipped by 6 bases and J by 3 bases, with 15 bases between them. Germline V lookup: CDR1 MNHEY, CDR2 SVGEGT. CDR3 DNA: TGTGCCAGCAGGGACGACAGTTGGATCTACGAGCAGTACTTC. It specifies CASRDDSWIYEQYF.

This clonotype was detected a few times. J is TRBJ2-1 and V is TRBV19, with D unclear. Trimming removed 4 bases at V and 3 bases at J, with 13 bases between. Germline V gives CDR1 LNHDA, CDR2 SQIVND (reference sequence). The CDR3 length is 15 residues. The CDR3 loop is CASSTGPGYYNEQFF. The CDR3 coding sequence is TGTGCCAGTAGTACGGGCCCCGGGTACTACAATGAGCAGTTCTTC.

There are many counts of this clonotype. J is TRBJ2-7 and V is TRBV28; 14 nucleotides align to TRBD2. Germline lookup yields CDR1 MDHEN and CDR2 SYDVKM. J gave up 6 bases and V 2 bases, and 9 bases lay outside the gene matches. This CDR3 has 17 residues. CDR3 DNA sequence: TGTGCCAGCAGTTTAACCGACGGGACTAGCGGGAGACCCGAGCAGTACTTC. Protein product: CASSLTDGTSGRPEQYF.

The gene calls are TRBV9 and TRBJ1-1; tentative D call: TRBD1 (5 bases). Between the trimmed V and J ends, which lost 1 base and 2 bases, there was a span of 9 bases. The CDR3 is made up of 14 amino acids. Germline CDR1 SGDLS, CDR2 YYNGEE. Written as DNA, the CDR3 is TGTGCCAGCAGCGTAAGGGACGCCAACACTGAAGCTTTCTTT. Translating it yields CASSVRDANTEAFF.

As concerns this clonotype: An end of the junction differs from the germline gene, which may be a read error. The chain links TRBV2 to TRBJ2-2; 7 bases are shared with TRBD1. Germline lookup yields CDR1 SNHLY and CDR2 FYNNEI. This CDR3 contains 16 residues. CDR3 protein: CATTPLSTGNTAELFF. The CDR3 bases are TGTGCCACCACTCCTCTATCGACAGGGAACACCGCGGAGCTGTTTTTT.

The chain is built from TRBV20-1 and TRBJ1-3; D might be TRBD1 (6 bases). CDR3 size: 15 residues. Trimming removed 5 bases from V and 6 bases from J, with 20 bases in between. Germline V gene lookup returns CDR1 DFQATT and CDR2 SNEGSKA (reference sequence). The CDR3 bases are TGCAGTGCTGGGAAGAGCAGGGGAGTATCAAACACCATATATTTT. Translating it yields CSAGKSRGVSNTIYF.

This clonotype was seen a few times. The V call is TRBV28, the J call TRBJ2-6; D is possibly TRBD1 (6 bases). Trimming removed 3 bases from V and 0 bases from J, with 12 bases in between. The germline gives CDR1 MDHEN, CDR2 SYDVKM. The CDR3 loop spans 17 amino acids. This CDR3 reads CASSFGQKLSGANVLTF. The DNA of the CDR3 is TGTGCCAGCAGTTTTGGACAGAAGCTCTCTGGGGCCAACGTCCTGACTTTC. Using reference TRBV28 and TRBJ2-6 for the parts outside the CDR3, the full variable domain is DVKVTQSSRYLVKRTGEKVFLECVQDMDHENMFWYRQDPGLGLRLIYFSYDVKMKEKGDIPEGYSVSREKKERFSLILESASTNQTSMYLCASSFGQKLSGANVLTFGAGSRLTVL.

This clonotype was seen many times. This chain links TRBV27 with TRBJ1-1, with TRBD1 as a possible D gene (5 bases). Trimming shortened V by 4 bases and J by 5 bases, and 14 bases separated the two germline ends. Germline lookup yields CDR1 MNHEY and CDR2 SMNVEV (reference sequence). The CDR3 length is 14 residues. The CDR3 DNA reads as TGTGCCAGCAGTTATTCAGGGCTTGGGACTGAAGCTTTCTTT. Translated, it gives CASSYSGLGTEAFF.

This clonotype has a single count. A much larger clonotype is one base distant, so this may be a read error. The chain is built from TRBV6-2 or TRBV6-3 and TRBJ2-1, with a possible D match to TRBD2 (6 bases). CDR3 length: 13 residues. The germline V gene encodes CDR1 MNHEY and CDR2 SVGEGT. The V and J ends lost 5 bases and 10 bases respectively, with 15 bases between them. CDR3 DNA: TGTGCCAGCAGTACCGGGGGAGAGAAGGAGCAGTTCTTC. It is translated as CASSTGGEKEQFF.

This clonotype was seen repeatedly, ten times or more. The CDR3 here is CASSYSGAGIQPQHF. CDR3 nucleotide sequence: TGTGCCAGCAGTTACTCGGGGGCAGGGATCCAGCCCCAGCATTTT. The V gene is TRBV6-2 or TRBV6-3, the J gene TRBJ1-5; perhaps TRBD1 as D (6 bases). This CDR3 spans 15 amino acids. CDR1 is MNHEY, CDR2 SVGEGT, per germline. V lost 0 bases and J 7 bases, leaving 13 bases between the germline ends.

The rearrangement joins TRBV25-1 to TRBJ2-1, with a possible D match to TRBD1 (5 bases). CDR1 and CDR2 (germline): MGHDK, SYGVNS. CDR3 length: 12 residues. Trimming took off 5 bases at V and 9 bases at J, with 11 bases between the two ends. CDR3 nucleotides: TGTGCCAGCAGTAAGCAGACAGCTGAGCAGTTCTTC. It specifies CASSKQTAEQFF.

This clonotype has more than one count but fewer than ten. This rearrangement joins TRBV7-2 to TRBJ2-1; 14 bases map to TRBD2. Germline V lookup: CDR1 SGHTA, CDR2 FQGNSA. V trimming: 2 bases; J trimming: 3 bases; junction bases outside the gene matches: 6. This CDR3 spans 18 amino acids. This chain's CDR3 is CASSLRTSGRRFYNEQFF. The DNA of the CDR3 is TGTGCCAGCAGCTTAAGGACTAGCGGGAGGAGGTTCTACAATGAGCAGTTCTTC.

The rearrangement uses TRBV30 and TRBJ1-5; D not resolved. This CDR3 has 13 residues. The germline V and J ends were trimmed by 2 bases and 2 bases, with 7 bases remaining between them. CDR1 and CDR2 from the germline V gene are GTSNPN and SVGIG (reference sequence). For the CDR3, the DNA is TGTGCCTGGAGTTGTCGTGGCAATCAGCCCCAGCATTTT. Its protein product is CAWSCRGNQPQHF.

This clonotype was found a few times. The genes are TRBV28 and TRBJ2-5; D is undetermined. CDR3 length: 14 residues. Germline CDR1 is MDHEN and CDR2 is SYDVKM. V lost 6 bases and J 4 bases, leaving 15 bases between the germline ends. The CDR3 region has the DNA TGTGCCAGCAGAGACCTCATGGGCCGAGAGACCCAGTACTTC. Its protein is CASRDLMGRETQYF.

This sequence joins TRBV11-2 and TRBJ1-6, with 7 bases identical to TRBD1. The CDR3 consists of 16 residues. The V segment lost 1 base and the J segment 3 bases; nucleotides outside the gene matches: 3. From germline, CDR1 is SGHAT and CDR2 FQNNGV. Here the CDR3 DNA reads TGTGCCAGCAGCTTAGTGGGGGACAGCTATAATTCACCCCTCCACTTT. The encoded protein is CASSLVGDSYNSPLHF.

This clonotype was seen many times. The chain uses TRBV5-1 and TRBJ2-7, with TRBD2 as a possible D gene (5 bases). Germline V gives CDR1 SGHRS, CDR2 YFSETQ. The CDR3 length is 13 residues. V lost 3 bases, J lost 2 bases, and 9 bases lay in between. The chain's CDR3 is CASSWTDPYEQYF. The CDR3 DNA reads as TGCGCCAGCAGCTGGACTGACCCCTACGAGCAGTACTTC.

Of note for this clonotype: A much larger clone differs from this one at a single base, so this may be a read error. The chain employs TRBV28 and TRBJ2-7; D perhaps matches TRBD1 (5 bases). This CDR3 is 15 amino acids long. Per germline, CDR1 MDHEN and CDR2 SYDVKM. The ends were cut back, 4 bases at V and 2 bases at J, with 15 bases in the middle. The CDR3 bases are TGTGCCAGCAGTTCGACCCCCCAGGGTACCTACGAGCAGTACTTC. Protein: CASSSTPQGTYEQYF.